The rows below give T cell receptor beta chains drawn from one sample of a study of T cell responses to AZD1222 COVID-19 vaccine. TCRdb's table, derived via immunoSEQ multiplex PCR, lists solely in-frame clones and lacks some. The sample contains fewer than 200,000 clones, just over 85% of which appear only once. Here the sequenced sample was peripheral blood, taken 28 days after the second AZD1222 dose. The receptors here all came from an adult who received the AZD1222 COVID-19 vaccine. The CDR3 runs from the conserved cysteine through the conserved F or W. The D gene is left open where the match is weak. Size is omitted from some rows. Given values are once, few, many or a class for expanded clones.

j_call | v_call | clone_size | d_call | cdr3_nt | cdr3_aa
TRBJ2-7 | TRBV18 | once | - | TGTGCCAGCTCACCAGGGGTCCACGAGCAGTACTTC | CASSPGVHEQYF
TRBJ2-5 | TRBV28 | - | - | TGTGCCAGCACCAGCGCCGGTCAAGAGACCCAGTACTTC | CASTSAGQETQYF
TRBJ2-5 | TRBV4-3 | - | - | TGCGCCAGCAGCCAAGATCGACTCCCGGGAGAGACCCAGTACTTC | CASSQDRLPGETQYF
TRBJ1-6 | TRBV10-3 | - | - | TGTGCCATCAGTGAGTCCATGGCCGCCGGGGGCGCACCCCTCCACTTT | CAISESMAAGGAPLHF
TRBJ2-1 | TRBV3-1/TRBV3-2 | - | TRBD1 | TGTGCCAGCAGCCGGGGACAGGGAAGGAATGAGCAGTTCTTC | CASSRGQGRNEQFF
TRBJ1-3 | TRBV15 | - | TRBD1 | TGTGCCACCAGCGCATCCCCAGGGGGCCTAAACACCATATATTTT | CATSASPGGLNTIYF
TRBJ1-1 | TRBV5-1 | - | - | TGCGCCAGCAGCTCGATCTCACAGGCGCGGGTTTTCTTT | CASSSISQARVFF
TRBJ2-7 | TRBV7-9 | - | - | TGTGCCAGCAGCTTGATTCCGGGACCGGAAAAAGCCTACGAGCAGTACTTC | CASSLIPGPEKAYEQYF
TRBJ1-5 | TRBV6-2/TRBV6-3 | - | - | TGTGCCAGCAGCATGCGGCCGGTTAGCAATCAGCCCCAGCATTTT | CASSMRPVSNQPQHF
TRBJ2-1 | TRBV4-1 | - | TRBD1 | TGCGCCAGCAGCCAGATGACAGGGTGGGATGAGCAGTTCTTC | CASSQMTGWDEQFF
TRBJ1-1 | TRBV27 | - | - | TGTGCCAGCACCCCGGACATCTCCTCGGGCACTGAAGCTTTCTTT | CASTPDISSGTEAFF
TRBJ1-4 | TRBV5-4 | few | TRBD1 | TGTGCCAGCAGCGTGGACAGGGGGCGTGCTAATGAAAAACTGTTTTTT | CASSVDRGRANEKLFF
TRBJ2-7 | TRBV11-2 | - | TRBD1 | TGTGCCAGCAGCTACGACAGGGGAAGCTCCTACGAGCAGTACTTC | CASSYDRGSSYEQYF
TRBJ2-5 | TRBV5-4 | once | TRBD2 | TGTGCCAGCAGCCCCCAAACTAGCGGGGAAGAGACCCAGTACTTC | CASSPQTSGEETQYF
TRBJ1-6 | TRBV6-6 | - | - | TGTGCCAGCAGTTACCTGGAGGGGAGGTCACCCCTCCACTTT | CASSYLEGRSPLHF
TRBJ2-5 | TRBV4-2 | - | TRBD2 | TGTGCCAGCAGCGCCAGCGGGGGGGGCCAAGAGACCCAGTACTTC | CASSASGGGQETQYF
TRBJ2-2 | TRBV5-8 | - | TRBD1 | TGTGCCAGCAGCTTCAGGTGGGGGACAGACACCGGGGAGCTGTTTTTT | CASSFRWGTDTGELFF
TRBJ1-5 | TRBV28 | once | - | TGTGCCAGCAGCTCGGTAGGGCTACCCCAGCATTTT | CASSSVGLPQHF
TRBJ1-5 | TRBV6-6 | - | TRBD1 | TGTGCCAGCAGCCCGGGACAGGGAATGGATCAGCCCCAGCATTTT | CASSPGQGMDQPQHF
TRBJ2-5 | TRBV6-5 | - | TRBD1 | TGTGCCAGCAGATCGAACAGGGGGGCAGAGACCCAGTACTTC | CASRSNRGAETQYF
TRBJ1-2 | TRBV14 | few | - | TGTGCCAGCAGCCAGGGAATCGGGGTGGCTAACTATGGCTACACCTTC | CASSQGIGVANYGYTF
TRBJ1-6 | TRBV3-1/TRBV3-2 | - | - | TGTGCCAGCAGCCCTAGGGCCGAGAATTCACCCCTCCACTTT | CASSPRAENSPLHF
TRBJ1-1 | TRBV11-2 | - | - | TGTGCCAGCAGCTTAGTCGCCACAGAGAACACTGAAGCTTTCTTT | CASSLVATENTEAFF
TRBJ1-2 | TRBV5-1 | - | TRBD1 | TGCGCCAGCAGCTGGGGGCAGGGGGTTAACTATGGCTACACCTTC | CASSWGQGVNYGYTF
TRBJ1-2 | TRBV15 | - | - | TGTGCCACCAGCAGAGATTTTCGGCGCGGCTACACCTTC | CATSRDFRRGYTF
TRBJ2-3 | TRBV19 | - | TRBD2 | TGTGCCAGTAGTATAACTAGCGGGGGCACAGATACGCAGTATTTT | CASSITSGGTDTQYF
TRBJ1-3 | TRBV2 | - | - | TGTGCCAGCAGTGAAATGGGTCAGAGCTCTGGAAACACCATATATTTT | CASSEMGQSSGNTIYF
TRBJ2-5 | TRBV11-1 | once | TRBD2 | TGTGCCAGCAGCTTTAGCGGGGTAGAGACCCAGTACTTC | CASSFSGVETQYF
TRBJ1-1 | TRBV11-2 | - | - | TGTGCCAGCAGCTTAGATGGGGCGGGGAACACTGAAGCTTTCTTT | CASSLDGAGNTEAFF
TRBJ1-1 | TRBV4-1 | few | - | TGCGCCAGCAGCCAAGAGGTACCGGGACAGAACACTGAAGCTTTCTTT | CASSQEVPGQNTEAFF
TRBJ1-5 | TRBV9 | once | - | TGTGCCAGCAGCCCAAGAGGGGATACCCATCAGCCCCAGCATTTT | CASSPRGDTHQPQHF
TRBJ2-1 | TRBV5-1 | once | - | TGCGCCAGCAGCTTGGCTCTGACTAGTTCCAATGAGCAGTTCTTC | CASSLALTSSNEQFF
TRBJ2-1 | TRBV29-1 | - | TRBD2 | TGCAGCGTTGACGCGCTAGCGGGGGGGCAATACAATGAGCAGTTCTTC | CSVDALAGGQYNEQFF
TRBJ1-1 | TRBV9 | - | TRBD1 | TGTGCCAGCAGCGCGACCGACAGGGGGCATGCTTTCTTT | CASSATDRGHAFF
TRBJ1-5 | TRBV6-5 | - | - | TGTGCCAGCAAGGGGGAAGTGAGCAATCAGCCCCAGCATTTT | CASKGEVSNQPQHF
TRBJ2-3 | TRBV6-1 | - | TRBD1 | TGTGCCAGCAGTGTGCCGGGACAGGGAACGACAGATACGCAGTATTTT | CASSVPGQGTTDTQYF
TRBJ1-2 | TRBV7-6 | - | TRBD1 | TGTGCCAGCAGCTTAGGGACAGGGGTAGACTATGGCTACACCTTC | CASSLGTGVDYGYTF
TRBJ1-2 | TRBV28 | - | - | TGTGCCAGCAGCTCAGGGTCTGGTGGCTACACCTTC | CASSSGSGGYTF
TRBJ2-1 | TRBV5-1 | - | TRBD2 | TGCGCCAGCAGCCCCGTACTAGCGGGGGCTCTGCATGAGCAGTTCTTC | CASSPVLAGALHEQFF
TRBJ2-5 | TRBV27 | - | - | TGTGCCAGCAGTTTTTACGGACGGAAAAAAGAGACCCAGTACTTC | CASSFYGRKKETQYF
TRBJ2-3 | TRBV6-5 | - | TRBD1 | TGTGCCACCTCGACAGGGGACACAGATACGCAGTATTTT | CATSTGDTDTQYF
TRBJ2-2 | TRBV19 | - | - | TGTGCCAGTAAGTCCCGGAGCACCGGGGAGCTGTTTTTT | CASKSRSTGELFF
TRBJ1-5 | TRBV27 | - | TRBD1 | TGTGCCAGCAGTTTCGCCGGGACAGGGGTCCAGCCCCAGCATTTT | CASSFAGTGVQPQHF
TRBJ1-1 | TRBV7-9 | - | - | TGTGCCAGCAGCCCCATGGGCGCAGGGAACACTGAAGCTTTCTTT | CASSPMGAGNTEAFF
TRBJ1-4 | TRBV19 | - | - | TGTGCCAGTAGTACCGGACAGAATGAAAAACTGTTTTTT | CASSTGQNEKLFF
TRBJ2-7 | TRBV7-6 | - | TRBD1 | TGTGCCAGCAGCTCCAGGACAGGTCCCTCCTACGAGCAGTACTTC | CASSSRTGPSYEQYF
TRBJ2-1 | TRBV12-5 | - | TRBD2 | TGTGCTAGTGGTTCCCGCCGGGGGGACAATGAGCAGTTCTTC | CASGSRRGDNEQFF
TRBJ2-7 | TRBV18 | - | - | TGTGCCAGCTCACCGGCGGCCTACGAGCAGTACTTC | CASSPAAYEQYF
TRBJ2-1 | TRBV28 | - | TRBD2 | TGTGCCAGCAGTACTAGCGGGGGGGCCATTAATGAGCAGTTCTTC | CASSTSGGAINEQFF
TRBJ2-5 | TRBV14 | - | TRBD2 | TGTGCCAGCAGCCAAGCCCCCCGGGGGGAGAGCCAGTACTTC | CASSQAPRGESQYF
TRBJ1-3 | TRBV28 | - | - | TGTGCCAGCAGTCCCCCCGCTGGAAACACCATATATTTT | CASSPPAGNTIYF
TRBJ1-2 | TRBV7-9 | once | - | TGTGCCAGCAGCTCCCGACAGCTCCAGGACTATGGCTACACCTTC | CASSSRQLQDYGYTF
TRBJ1-3 | TRBV7-3 | - | - | TGTGCCAGCAGCTTAGAGGGTTACCCTGGAAACACCATATATTTT | CASSLEGYPGNTIYF
TRBJ2-3 | TRBV10-1 | - | - | TGCGCCAGCTCCAGGGCGAGAGATACGCAGTATTTT | CASSRARDTQYF
TRBJ1-2 | TRBV5-5 | - | - | TGTGCCAGCAGCTTGGTCCCCGAGGAGGGCTACACCTTC | CASSLVPEEGYTF
TRBJ1-5 | TRBV2 | - | - | TGTGCCAGCAGATCGACCGGGAATCAGCCCCAGCATTTT | CASRSTGNQPQHF
TRBJ1-5 | TRBV6-5 | - | - | TGTGCCAGCAGTAGTACGGGGGAGCCCCAGCATTTT | CASSSTGEPQHF
TRBJ1-5 | TRBV30 | - | - | TGTGCCTGGAGCGGCGTGGGGCAGGGAAATCAGCCCCAGCATTTT | CAWSGVGQGNQPQHF
TRBJ2-7 | TRBV3-1/TRBV3-2 | - | TRBD2 | TGTGCCAGCAGCCGTAGGTCTAGCGGGGGGGTTAGCTCCTACGAGCAGTACTTC | CASSRRSSGGVSSYEQYF
TRBJ2-3 | TRBV10-3 | - | TRBD2 | TGTGCCATCAGCATGGGACTAGCGGGGGACACAGATACGCAGTATTTT | CAISMGLAGDTDTQYF